This TCR beta chain was identified during a study of graft-versus-host responses after intestinal transplantation. Study-wide findings and caveats: Recipient marrow showed GvH clones, some seen first in ileum or blood.

Clones were sequenced by immunoSEQ multiplex PCR, and TCRdb holds only the in-frame ones, with some missing. The data contain 2,500 or so clones, under 30% of them singletons. V was pared by 7 bases and J by 0 bases, with 12 bases between. The CDR3 is 15 residues long. Germline values: CDR1 SNHLY, CDR2 FYNNEI. This clone is medium-sized within its sample. Each mixed lymphocyte reaction held about 200,000 CFSE-labeled responders and about 200,000 irradiated violet-dye-labeled stimulators. The sequence derives from a human patient who was an organ donor for intestinal transplantation. The V call is TRBV2, the J call TRBJ2-2, with D perhaps TRBD2 (5 bases). The sequences come from alloreactive CD4+ T cells from a mixed lymphocyte reaction culture, collected before transplantation. Regarding subset: CFSE-low proliferating T cells sorted from roughly six-day pre-transplant mixed lymphocyte reaction (GvH or HvG direction). The CDR3 DNA sequence: TGTGCCAGCACCCCGCTAGCCGCGAACACCGGGGAGCTGTTTTTT. Translation gives CASTPLAANTGELFF.